This TCR beta chain came from a study of a mutant IDH1 vaccine in newly diagnosed glioma. Turning to the study itself: Patients received vaccination from 4-6 weeks after radiotherapy alone, or with temozolomide cycles. Before enrollment, the patients had been treated with radiotherapy alone, temozolomide alone, or both together. Most of them had received both.

Regarding this clone: Antigen specificity is unknown.

Germline values: CDR1 LNHDA, CDR2 SQIVND (reference sequence). The CDR3 runs to 16 residues. V shed 7 bases and J 4 bases; nucleotides not matched to a gene: 13. The data were produced by immunoSEQ multiplex PCR, yet TCRdb's version contains in-frame clones alone and is incomplete. The repertoire holds 70,000 to 90,000 clones, around 90% seen once, with 0.5% to 0.7% in the top ten. Time point defined: week 5, during vaccination. Doses of 300 ug of mutant IDH1 20-mer peptide were given with topical imiquimod. Donors harbored newly found WHO grade 3 or 4 IDH1-mutant, ATRX-lost astrocytomas. The input for sequencing was PBMCs, taken from a glioma patient whose treatment included an IDH1 peptide vaccine. This clonotype was obtained from a woman in her 50s with glioma. The chain uses TRBV19 and TRBJ1-1, with TRBD1 matching 9 bases. Here the CDR3 DNA reads TGTGCCAGTATGGGACCGGGACAGGGCTCGGCCACTGAAGCTTTCTTT. It yields the protein CASMGPGQGSATEAFF.